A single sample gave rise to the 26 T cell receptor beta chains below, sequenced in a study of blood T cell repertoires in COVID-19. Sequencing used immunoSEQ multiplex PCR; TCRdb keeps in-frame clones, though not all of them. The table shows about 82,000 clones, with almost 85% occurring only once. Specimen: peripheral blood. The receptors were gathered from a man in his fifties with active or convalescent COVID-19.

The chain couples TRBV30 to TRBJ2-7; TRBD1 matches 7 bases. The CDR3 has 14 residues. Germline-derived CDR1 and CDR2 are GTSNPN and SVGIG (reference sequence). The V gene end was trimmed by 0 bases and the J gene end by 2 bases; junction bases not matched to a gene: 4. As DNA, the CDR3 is TGTGCCTGGAGTGTACAGGACAGGCCCTACGAGCAGTACTTC. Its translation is CAWSVQDRPYEQYF. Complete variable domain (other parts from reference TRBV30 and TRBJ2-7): SQTIHQWPATLVQPVGSPLSLECTVEGTSNPNLYWYRQAAGRGLQLLFYSVGIGQISSEVPQNLSASRPQDRQFILSSKKLLLSDSGFYLCAWSVQDRPYEQYFGPGTRLTVT.

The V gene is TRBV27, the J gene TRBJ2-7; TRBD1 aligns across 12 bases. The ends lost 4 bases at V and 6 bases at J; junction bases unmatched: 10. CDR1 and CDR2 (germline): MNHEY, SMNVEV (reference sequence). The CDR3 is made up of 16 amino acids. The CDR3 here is CASSSLGTGGKSEQYF. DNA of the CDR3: TGTGCCAGCAGTTCCCTAGGGACAGGGGGCAAATCCGAGCAGTACTTC.

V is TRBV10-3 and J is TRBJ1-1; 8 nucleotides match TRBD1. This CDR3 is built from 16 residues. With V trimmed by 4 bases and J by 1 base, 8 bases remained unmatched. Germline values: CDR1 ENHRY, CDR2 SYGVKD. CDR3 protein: CAISADTGTGNTEAFF. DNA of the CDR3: TGTGCCATCAGTGCTGATACCGGGACAGGGAACACTGAAGCTTTCTTT.

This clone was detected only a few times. CDR3 sequence: CASSRGTRGDYGYTF. Here the CDR3 DNA reads TGTGCCAGCAGTCGGGGTACCAGGGGGGACTATGGCTACACCTTC. This sequence joins TRBV5-6 and TRBJ1-2; 7 bases line up with TRBD1. The germline V gene encodes CDR1 SGHDT and CDR2 YYEEEE. The CDR3 is 15 residues long. J gave up 3 bases and V 5 bases, and 10 bases lay outside the gene matches. Filled out from reference TRBV5-6 and TRBJ1-2, the complete variable domain reads DAGVTQSPTHLIKTRGQQVTLRCSPKSGHDTVSWYQQALGQGPQFIFQYYEEEERQRGNFPDRFSGHQFPNYSSELNVNALLLGDSALYLCASSRGTRGDYGYTFGSGTRLTVV.

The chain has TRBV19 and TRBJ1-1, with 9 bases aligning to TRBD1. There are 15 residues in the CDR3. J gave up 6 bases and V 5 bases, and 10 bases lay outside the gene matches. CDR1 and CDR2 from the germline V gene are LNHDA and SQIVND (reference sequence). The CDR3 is CASSVQWGQGAEAFF. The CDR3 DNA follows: TGTGCCAGTAGTGTGCAATGGGGACAGGGAGCTGAAGCTTTCTTT.

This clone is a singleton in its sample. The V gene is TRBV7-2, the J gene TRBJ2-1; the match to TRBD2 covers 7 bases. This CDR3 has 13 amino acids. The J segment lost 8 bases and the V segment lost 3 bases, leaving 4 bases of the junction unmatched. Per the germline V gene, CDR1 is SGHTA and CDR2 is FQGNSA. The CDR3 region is CASSLGRGHEQFF. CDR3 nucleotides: TGTGCCAGCAGCTTGGGGAGGGGCCATGAGCAGTTCTTC.

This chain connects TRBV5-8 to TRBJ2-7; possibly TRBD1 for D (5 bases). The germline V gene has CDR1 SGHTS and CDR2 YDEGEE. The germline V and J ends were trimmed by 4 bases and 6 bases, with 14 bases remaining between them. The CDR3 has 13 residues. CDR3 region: CASSLEGASEQYV. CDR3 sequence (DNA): TGTGCCAGCAGCCTAGAAGGGGCGTCCGAGCAGTACGTC.

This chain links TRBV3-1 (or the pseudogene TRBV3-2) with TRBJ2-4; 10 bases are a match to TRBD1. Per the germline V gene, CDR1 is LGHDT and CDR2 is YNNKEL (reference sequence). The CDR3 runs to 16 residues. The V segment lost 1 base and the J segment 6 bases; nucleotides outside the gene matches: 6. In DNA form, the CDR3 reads TGTGCCAGCAGCCAAGGTCGACAGGGGGCAGCAAACATTCAGTACTTC. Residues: CASSQGRQGAANIQYF.

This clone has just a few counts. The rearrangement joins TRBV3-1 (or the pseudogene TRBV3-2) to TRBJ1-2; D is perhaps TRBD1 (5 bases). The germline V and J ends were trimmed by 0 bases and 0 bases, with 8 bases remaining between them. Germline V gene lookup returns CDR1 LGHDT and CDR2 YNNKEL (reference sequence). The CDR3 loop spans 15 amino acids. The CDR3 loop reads CASSQEGGANYGYTF. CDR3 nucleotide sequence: TGTGCCAGCAGCCAAGAGGGGGGAGCTAACTATGGCTACACCTTC.

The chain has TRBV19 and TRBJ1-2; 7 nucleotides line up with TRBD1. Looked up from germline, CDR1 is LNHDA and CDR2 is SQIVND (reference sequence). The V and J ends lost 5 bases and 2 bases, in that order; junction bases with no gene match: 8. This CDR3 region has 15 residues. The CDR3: CASSPWDSLNYGYTF. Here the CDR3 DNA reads TGTGCCAGTAGTCCTTGGGACAGCCTGAACTATGGCTACACCTTC.

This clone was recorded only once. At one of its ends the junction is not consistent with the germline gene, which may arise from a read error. CDR3 nucleotide sequence: TGTGCCAGCAGCCCAAGCGGGGGCCTAACCCCGATAATGATCTTC. Its protein is CASSPSGGLTPIMIF. The chain is built from TRBV7-9 and TRBJ2-1; 8 positions match TRBD2. CDR1 and CDR2 from the germline V gene are SEHNR and FQNEAQ (reference sequence). The CDR3 contains 15 residues.

As DNA, the CDR3 is TGCGCCAGCAGCCAAGATCCGGGTATCGGCACCGGGGAGCTGTTTTTT. It yields the protein CASSQDPGIGTGELFF. The chain employs TRBV4-3 and TRBJ2-2; D is ambiguous. This CDR3 has 16 amino acids. Between the trimmed V and J ends, which lost 0 bases and 4 bases, there was a span of 12 bases. The germline CDR1 and CDR2 sequences are LGHNA and YSLEER.

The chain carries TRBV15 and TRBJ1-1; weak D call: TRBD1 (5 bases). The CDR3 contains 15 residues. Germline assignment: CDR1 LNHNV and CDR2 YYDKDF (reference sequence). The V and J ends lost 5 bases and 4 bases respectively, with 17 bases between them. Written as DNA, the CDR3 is TGTGCCACCAGCGGGGGGGATAGGGCGGGCACTGAAGCTTTCTTT. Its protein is CATSGGDRAGTEAFF.

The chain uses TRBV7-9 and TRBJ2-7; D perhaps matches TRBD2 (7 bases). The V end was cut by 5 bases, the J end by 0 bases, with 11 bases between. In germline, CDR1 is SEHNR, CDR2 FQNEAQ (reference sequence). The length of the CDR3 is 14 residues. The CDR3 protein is CASSPRGLSYEQYF. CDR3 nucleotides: TGTGCCAGCAGCCCGCGGGGGCTCTCCTACGAGCAGTACTTC.

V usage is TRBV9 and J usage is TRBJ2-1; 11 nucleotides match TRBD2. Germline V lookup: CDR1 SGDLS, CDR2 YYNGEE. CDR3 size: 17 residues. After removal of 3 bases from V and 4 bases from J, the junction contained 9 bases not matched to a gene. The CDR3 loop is CASSADLAGGPYNEQFF. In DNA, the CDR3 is TGTGCCAGCAGCGCCGATTTAGCGGGGGGGCCTTACAATGAGCAGTTCTTC.

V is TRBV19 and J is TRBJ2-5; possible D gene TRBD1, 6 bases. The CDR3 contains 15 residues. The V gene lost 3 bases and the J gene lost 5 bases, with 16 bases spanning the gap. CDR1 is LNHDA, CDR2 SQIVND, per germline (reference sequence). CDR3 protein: CASSIYTGIEETQYF. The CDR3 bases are TGTGCCAGTAGTATCTATACAGGGATAGAGGAGACCCAGTACTTC.

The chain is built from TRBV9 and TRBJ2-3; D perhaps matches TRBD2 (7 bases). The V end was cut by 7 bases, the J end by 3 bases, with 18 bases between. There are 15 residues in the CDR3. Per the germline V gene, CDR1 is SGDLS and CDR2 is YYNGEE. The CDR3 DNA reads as TGTGCCAGCGGCAGACGGGGGGCCGGAACAGATACGCAGTATTTT. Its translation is CASGRRGAGTDTQYF.

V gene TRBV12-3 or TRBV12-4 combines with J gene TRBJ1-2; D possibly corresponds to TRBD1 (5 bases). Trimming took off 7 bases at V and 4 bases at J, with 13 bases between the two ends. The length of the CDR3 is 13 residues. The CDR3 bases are TGTGCCAGCACCCAATCGACAGTCTATGGCTACACCTTC. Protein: CASTQSTVYGYTF.

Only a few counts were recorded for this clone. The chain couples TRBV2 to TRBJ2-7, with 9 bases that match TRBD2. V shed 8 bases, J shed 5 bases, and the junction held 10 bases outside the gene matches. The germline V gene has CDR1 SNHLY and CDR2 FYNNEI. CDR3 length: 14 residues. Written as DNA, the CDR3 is TGTGCCAGCGGTTGGGGACTAGCTGAGAACGAGCAGTACTTC. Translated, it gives CASGWGLAENEQYF.

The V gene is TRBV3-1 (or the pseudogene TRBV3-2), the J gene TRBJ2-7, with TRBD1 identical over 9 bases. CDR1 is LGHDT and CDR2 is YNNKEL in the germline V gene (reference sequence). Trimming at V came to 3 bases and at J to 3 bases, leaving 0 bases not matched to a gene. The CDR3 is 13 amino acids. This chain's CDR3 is CASSQGQGYEQYV. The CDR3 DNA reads TGTGCCAGCAGCCAGGGACAGGGCTACGAGCAGTACGTC.

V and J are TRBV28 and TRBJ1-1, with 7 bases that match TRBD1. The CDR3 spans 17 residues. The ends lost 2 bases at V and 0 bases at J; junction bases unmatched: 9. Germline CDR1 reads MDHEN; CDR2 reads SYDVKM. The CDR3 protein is CASSLRNRGLMNTEAFF. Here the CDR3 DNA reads TGTGCCAGCAGTTTAAGAAACAGGGGACTCATGAACACTGAAGCTTTCTTT.

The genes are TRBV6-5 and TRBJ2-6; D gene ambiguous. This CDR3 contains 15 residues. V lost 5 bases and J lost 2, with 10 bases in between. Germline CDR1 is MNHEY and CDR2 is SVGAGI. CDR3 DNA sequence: TGTGCCAGCAGTCCCGGGTCGGCTGGGGCCAACGTCCTGACTTTC. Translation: CASSPGSAGANVLTF.

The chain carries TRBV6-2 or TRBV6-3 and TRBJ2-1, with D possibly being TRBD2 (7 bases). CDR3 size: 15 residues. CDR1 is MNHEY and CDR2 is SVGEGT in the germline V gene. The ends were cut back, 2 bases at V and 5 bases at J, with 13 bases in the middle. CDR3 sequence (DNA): TGTGCCAGCAGTTACGGCGGGGGCGGGAACAATGAGCAGTTCTTC. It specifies CASSYGGGGNNEQFF.

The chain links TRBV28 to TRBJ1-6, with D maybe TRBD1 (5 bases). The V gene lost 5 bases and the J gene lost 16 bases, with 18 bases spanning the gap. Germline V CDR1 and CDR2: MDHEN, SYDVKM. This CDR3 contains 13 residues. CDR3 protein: CASSLSSDNLLHF. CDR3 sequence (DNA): TGTGCCAGCAGTCTTTCCTCGGACAACCTACTCCACTTT.

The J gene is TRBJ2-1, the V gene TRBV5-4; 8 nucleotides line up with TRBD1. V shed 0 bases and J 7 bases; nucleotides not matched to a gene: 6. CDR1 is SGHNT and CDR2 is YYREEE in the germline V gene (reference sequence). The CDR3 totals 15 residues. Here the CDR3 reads CASSLGQGALNEQFF. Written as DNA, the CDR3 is TGTGCCAGCAGCTTGGGGCAGGGGGCGCTTAATGAGCAGTTCTTC.

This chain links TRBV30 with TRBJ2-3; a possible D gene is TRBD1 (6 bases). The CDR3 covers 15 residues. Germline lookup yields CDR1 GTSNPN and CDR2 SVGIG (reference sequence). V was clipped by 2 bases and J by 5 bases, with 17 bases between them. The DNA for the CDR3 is TGTGCCTGGAGTTCCGGGGACACGGCACGAGATACGCAGTATTTT. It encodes CAWSSGDTARDTQYF. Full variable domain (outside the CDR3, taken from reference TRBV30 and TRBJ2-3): SQTIHQWPATLVQPVGSPLSLECTVEGTSNPNLYWYRQAAGRGLQLLFYSVGIGQISSEVPQNLSASRPQDRQFILSSKKLLLSDSGFYLCAWSSGDTARDTQYFGPGTRLTVL.